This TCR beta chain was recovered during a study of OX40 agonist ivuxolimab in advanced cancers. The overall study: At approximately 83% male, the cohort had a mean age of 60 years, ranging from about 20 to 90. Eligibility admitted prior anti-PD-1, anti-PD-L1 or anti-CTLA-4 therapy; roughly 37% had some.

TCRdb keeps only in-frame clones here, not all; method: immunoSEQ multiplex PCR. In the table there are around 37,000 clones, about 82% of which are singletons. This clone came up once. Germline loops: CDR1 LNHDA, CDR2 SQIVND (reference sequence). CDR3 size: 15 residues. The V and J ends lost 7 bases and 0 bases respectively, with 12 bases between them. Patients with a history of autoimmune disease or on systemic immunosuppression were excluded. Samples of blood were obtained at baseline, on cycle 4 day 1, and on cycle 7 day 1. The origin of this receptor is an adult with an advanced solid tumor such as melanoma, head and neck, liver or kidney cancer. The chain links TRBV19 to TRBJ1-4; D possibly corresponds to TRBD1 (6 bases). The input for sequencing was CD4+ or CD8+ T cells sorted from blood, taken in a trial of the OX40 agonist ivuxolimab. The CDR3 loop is CASTDWTATNEKLFF. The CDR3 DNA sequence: TGTGCCAGTACAGACTGGACAGCAACTAATGAAAAACTGTTTTTT.